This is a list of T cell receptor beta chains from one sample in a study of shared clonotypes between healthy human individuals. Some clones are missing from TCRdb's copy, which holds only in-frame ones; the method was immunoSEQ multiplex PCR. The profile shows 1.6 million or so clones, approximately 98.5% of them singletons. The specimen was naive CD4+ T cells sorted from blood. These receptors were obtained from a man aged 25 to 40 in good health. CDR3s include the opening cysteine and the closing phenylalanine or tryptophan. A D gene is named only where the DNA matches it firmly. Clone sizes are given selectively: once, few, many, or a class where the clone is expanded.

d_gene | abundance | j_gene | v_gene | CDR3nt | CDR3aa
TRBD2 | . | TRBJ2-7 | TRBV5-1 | TGCGCCAGCAGCGAGGCAACTAGCGGGAGTTATGAGCAGTACTTC | CASSEATSGSYEQYF
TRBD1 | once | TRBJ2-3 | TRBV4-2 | TGTGCCAGCAGCCTTTACCCGGGACAGGGGGCTGATGATACGCAGTATTTT | CASSLYPGQGADDTQYF
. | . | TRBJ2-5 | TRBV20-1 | TGCAGTCTACTGCGTGGTGAGACCCAGTACTTC | CSLLRGETQYF
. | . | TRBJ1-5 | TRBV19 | TGTGCCAGTTCGAGGCAGGTCGGTGTGCAGCCCCAGCATTTT | CASSRQVGVQPQHF
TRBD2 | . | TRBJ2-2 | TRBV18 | TGTGCCAGCTCACCACGAGGGACTAGCGGACCGGAGGCGAACACCGGGGAGCTGTTTTTT | CASSPRGTSGPEANTGELFF
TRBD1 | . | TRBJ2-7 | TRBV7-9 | TGTGCCAGCAGCTTAGGGGAGGACAGGGGGCTTTTCTACGAGCAGTACTTC | CASSLGEDRGLFYEQYF
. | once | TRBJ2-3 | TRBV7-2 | TGTGCCAGCAGCTTCCCCAGCACAGATACGCAGTATTTT | CASSFPSTDTQYF
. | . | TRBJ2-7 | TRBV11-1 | TGTGCCAGCAGCTTAAGGAAGGGGGTTGTCTACGAGCAGTACTTC | CASSLRKGVVYEQYF
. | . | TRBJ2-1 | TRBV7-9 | TGTGCCAGCAGCTTGATCCCCGGGGTCAGTCCGTTTATGAGTGAGCAGTTCTTC | CASSLIPGVSPFMSEQFF
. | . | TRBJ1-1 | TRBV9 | TGTGCCAGCAGCGTAGCCCCGGGGGCACAGACTGAAGCTTTCTTT | CASSVAPGAQTEAFF
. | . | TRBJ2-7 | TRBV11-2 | TGTGCCAGCAGCTTAGCATGGGGCTCAAAAGCCTACGAGCAGTACTTC | CASSLAWGSKAYEQYF
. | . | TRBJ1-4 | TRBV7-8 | TGTGCCAGCAGCCCCAGGACCGTCCCCGCTAATGAAAAACTGTTTTTT | CASSPRTVPANEKLFF
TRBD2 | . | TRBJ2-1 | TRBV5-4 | TGTGCCAGCAGCCGTATTAGCGGGGAGCAGTTCTTC | CASSRISGEQFF